The next 27 T cell receptor beta chains were all read from a single sample in a study of blood T cells in healthy people across ages. A second 7 to 11 cycle PCR used barcoded and J-beta primers. TCRdb called the 5' RACE reads again in MiXCR, with one record for every CDR3 protein. The sample holds hundreds of thousands of distinct CDR3 sequences, about 37% seen once. Input material: blood. These receptors all come from a man aged 18 to 30 in good health.

The CDR3 sequence is CSARGGRRTEDTQYF. Here the CDR3 DNA reads TGCAGTGCTAGAGGGGGAAGGAGAACCGAAGATACGCAGTATTTT. V and J are TRBV20-1 and TRBJ2-3; D remains unclear. The germline CDR1 and CDR2 sequences are DFQATT and SNEGSKA (reference sequence). The length of the CDR3 is 15 residues. V dropped 1 base and J dropped 5 bases, with 16 bases sitting between them.

This sequence joins TRBV15 and TRBJ1-2; 12 bases align to TRBD1. Germline CDR1 is LNHNV and CDR2 is YYDKDF (reference sequence). V shed 3 bases, J shed 5 bases, and the junction held 10 bases outside the gene matches. This CDR3 is built from 17 residues. The DNA of the CDR3 is TGTGCCACCAGCAGGTCCGGGACAGGGGGCAGTAATTATGGCTACACCTTC. Its protein product is CATSRSGTGGSNYGYTF.

Only one count was recorded for this clonotype. This chain connects TRBV29-1 to TRBJ1-4, with 11 bases fitting TRBD1. Germline V gene sequence: CDR1 SQVTM, CDR2 ANQGSEA. The CDR3 is made up of 15 amino acids. V lost 4 bases, J lost 3 bases, and 4 bases stayed unmatched. The chain's CDR3 is CSVGGQGGPNEKLFF. In DNA form, the CDR3 reads TGCAGCGTTGGGGGACAGGGGGGACCTAATGAAAAACTGTTTTTT.

V gene TRBV15 combines with J gene TRBJ2-7; 8 bases agree with TRBD1. The length of the CDR3 is 16 residues. Germline CDR1 is LNHNV and CDR2 is YYDKDF (reference sequence). V lost 1 base to trimming and J lost 2 bases; unmatched junction nucleotides: 7. The CDR3 nucleotides read TGTGCCACCAGCAGAGGGGTCGACAGGGGACCCTACGAGCAGTACTTC. Its protein product is CATSRGVDRGPYEQYF.

The chain recombines TRBV5-1 with TRBJ2-2, with TRBD1 identical over 7 bases. Per germline, CDR1 SGHRS and CDR2 YFSETQ. The CDR3 is 18 amino acids. V was clipped by 0 bases and J by 2 bases; unmatched bases: 10. The CDR3 DNA follows: TGCGCCAGCAGCTTGGACGGCAGGGGGATTATAAACACCGGGGAGCTGTTTTTT. This gives the protein CASSLDGRGIINTGELFF.

This CDR3 reads CASIPTGLGTEAFF. CDR3 sequence (DNA): TGTGCCAGCATCCCAACGGGTCTGGGGACTGAAGCTTTCTTT. The rearrangement links TRBV7-2 to TRBJ1-1; D call uncertain. V gave up 7 bases and J gave up 5 bases, with 17 bases separating them. The CDR3 contains 14 residues. Germline CDR1 is SGHTA and CDR2 is FQGNSA.

The V call is TRBV4-3, the J call TRBJ2-3, with D maybe TRBD1 (5 bases). This CDR3 contains 14 residues. The V gene lost 0 bases and the J gene lost 5 bases, with 9 bases spanning the gap. Germline lookup yields CDR1 LGHNA and CDR2 YSLEER. The CDR3 bases are TGCGCCAGCAGCCAAGATTGGGGCCAAGATACGCAGTATTTT. Translated, it gives CASSQDWGQDTQYF.

The gene calls are TRBV10-3 and TRBJ1-2; D call uncertain. Germline CDR1 is ENHRY and CDR2 is SYGVKD. CDR3 size: 13 residues. Trimming took 8 bases from V and 4 from J, leaving 14 bases between them. The DNA of the CDR3 is TGTGCCATCTCCCCCAAGGGAGGCTATGGCTACACCTTC. It yields the protein CAISPKGGYGYTF.

This chain connects TRBV12-3 or TRBV12-4 to TRBJ2-3; D is possibly TRBD2 (5 bases). Between the trimmed V and J ends, which lost 1 base and 3 bases, there was a span of 11 bases. CDR3 length: 15 residues. The CDR3 sequence is CASSLVGVATDTQYF. CDR3 nucleotide sequence: TGTGCCAGCAGTTTAGTCGGGGTAGCTACAGATACGCAGTATTTT.

This clonotype turned up a few times. The chain links TRBV12-3 or TRBV12-4 to TRBJ2-7; D not certain. This CDR3 spans 13 amino acids. V shed 5 bases and J shed 5 bases, with 13 bases lying between them. The chain's CDR3 is CASSVATENEQYF. The CDR3 DNA reads TGTGCCAGCAGTGTGGCCACGGAGAACGAGCAGTACTTC.

The CDR3 region has the DNA TGTGCCAGCAGCGCTAGCGGGGGGGCTTTAAACATTCAGTACTTC. This gives the protein CASSASGGALNIQYF. This chain links TRBV7-6 with TRBJ2-4; 12 nucleotides align to TRBD2. The CDR3 runs to 15 residues. Trimming cost V 5 bases and J 6 bases; bases outside gene matches: 5. Germline CDR1 is SGHVS and CDR2 is FNYEAQ.

In this sample, this clonotype turned up many times. The chain has TRBV7-9 and TRBJ2-7; D remains unclear. V was clipped by 6 bases and J by 1 base, with 4 bases between them. The CDR3 has 11 amino acids. The germline V gene has CDR1 SEHNR and CDR2 FQNEAQ (reference sequence). CDR3 amino acids: CASSVSYEQYF. The CDR3 nucleotides are TGTGCCAGCAGTGTGTCCTACGAGCAGTACTTC.

The chain links TRBV7-9 to TRBJ2-1; 10 nucleotides line up with TRBD2. The ends lost 2 bases at V and 1 base at J; junction bases unmatched: 2. The CDR3 is 16 amino acids. Germline CDR1 and CDR2: SEHNR and FQNEAQ (reference sequence). The CDR3 is CASSLSLAGSYNEQFF. CDR3 sequence (DNA): TGTGCCAGCAGCTTATCACTAGCGGGGTCCTACAATGAGCAGTTCTTC.

In the case of this clonotype: The junction does not match germline at one end; this may be a read error. The rearrangement links TRBV20-1 to TRBJ1-2; no clear D gene. The CDR3 has 11 residues. The germline V gene encodes CDR1 DFQATT and CDR2 SNEGSKA (reference sequence). In DNA form, the CDR3 reads TGCAGTGCTAGAGGGGTGGATGGCTGCACCTTC. It specifies CSARGVDGCTF.

Concerning this clonotype itself: Being one base from a much bigger clone, this may be a read error. V and J are TRBV6-6 and TRBJ2-1; 8 positions agree with TRBD1. CDR3 length: 14 residues. V was pared by 5 bases and J by 7 bases, with 7 bases of the junction left unmatched. Germline CDR1 MNHNY, CDR2 SVGAGI (reference sequence). CDR3 residues: CASSDQGAGNEQFF. CDR3 nucleotide sequence: TGTGCCAGCAGTGACCAGGGGGCTGGGAATGAGCAGTTCTTC.

The chain uses TRBV10-3 and TRBJ1-1; 9 bases fit TRBD1. Germline CDR1 is ENHRY and CDR2 is SYGVKD. Germline trimming cut 6 bases from V and 3 bases from J; bases unmatched to any gene: 2. The length of the CDR3 is 13 residues. As DNA, the CDR3 is TGTGCCATCAGGGACAGGGGACACACTGAAGCTTTCTTT. Translating gives CAIRDRGHTEAFF.

This chain links TRBV29-1 with TRBJ2-5; 11 bases fit TRBD2. Germline CDR1 and CDR2: SQVTM and ANQGSEA. V was clipped by 5 bases and J by 11 bases; unmatched bases: 13. CDR3 size: 14 residues. CDR3 nucleotides: TGCAGCGTTATCATTAGCGGGGGGGGCAATGAGCAGTACTTC. Translation gives CSVIISGGGNEQYF.

This clonotype was found once. The chain recombines TRBV20-1 with TRBJ2-3, with TRBD2 matching 12 bases. The CDR3 sequence is 15 residues long. The V and J ends lost 6 bases and 2 bases, in that order; junction bases with no gene match: 6. From germline, CDR1 is DFQATT and CDR2 SNEGSKA (reference sequence). The CDR3 coding sequence is TGCAGTGCGAGACTAGCGGGGGAGATCACAGATACGCAGTATTTT. This gives the protein CSARLAGEITDTQYF.

The rearrangement links TRBV2 to TRBJ1-2, with D possibly matching TRBD1 (6 bases). This CDR3 has 13 amino acids. The V gene lost 3 bases and the J gene lost 3 bases, with 8 bases spanning the gap. Germline CDR1 and CDR2: SNHLY and FYNNEI. This CDR3 reads CASSDRGYYGYTF. CDR3 nucleotide sequence: TGTGCCAGCAGTGACAGGGGATACTATGGCTACACCTTC.

This chain joins TRBV20-1 and TRBJ1-2, with D maybe TRBD1 (6 bases). Germline assignment: CDR1 DFQATT and CDR2 SNEGSKA (reference sequence). The germline V and J ends were trimmed by 0 bases and 2 bases, with 10 bases remaining between them. The CDR3 spans 14 residues. CDR3 nucleotide sequence: TGCAGTGCTAGAGATAGGACAGTCAACTATGGCTACACCTTC. The encoded protein is CSARDRTVNYGYTF.

The CDR3 region has the DNA TGCAGTGCTTCACCGGGACAGGGGGCTTGGCAGCCCCAGCATTTT. It translates to CSASPGQGAWQPQHF. This chain connects TRBV20-1 to TRBJ1-5; 12 bases are shared with TRBD1. The CDR3 is 15 residues long. The trim removed 5 bases at V and 7 bases at J, leaving 9 bases unmatched. Germline V lookup: CDR1 DFQATT, CDR2 SNEGSKA (reference sequence).

The chain has TRBV12-3 or TRBV12-4 and TRBJ1-6; D remains unclear. The CDR3 sequence is 13 residues long. Deletions cut 5 bases from V and 10 bases from J, with 12 bases between. For the CDR3, the DNA is TGTGCCAGCAGTGTAGATTATGTGTCACCCCTCCACTTT. Encoded protein: CASSVDYVSPLHF.

The CDR3: CASSHRHDSSTDTQYF. Written as DNA, the CDR3 is TGCGCCAGCAGTCACCGACACGACTCCAGCACAGATACGCAGTATTTT. V is TRBV5-1 and J is TRBJ2-3; D remains unclear. V was shortened by 5 bases and J by 0 bases, with 16 bases between the two germline ends. The CDR3 is made up of 16 amino acids. The germline V gene encodes CDR1 SGHRS and CDR2 YFSETQ.

CDR3 protein: CASSLGWALQETQYF. The CDR3 DNA reads TGTGCCAGCAGCTTGGGGTGGGCGTTACAAGAGACCCAGTACTTC. The V gene is TRBV7-3, the J gene TRBJ2-5; D gene ambiguous. Germline V gene sequence: CDR1 SGHTA, CDR2 FQGTGA. V dropped 3 bases and J dropped 2 bases, with 13 bases sitting between them. The CDR3 loop spans 15 amino acids.

This chain uses TRBV4-3 with TRBJ2-5; D perhaps matches TRBD1 (6 bases). The CDR3 extends over 17 amino acids. Trimming removed 1 base from V and 5 bases from J, with 20 bases in between. Germline V lookup: CDR1 LGHNA, CDR2 YSLEER. CDR3: CASSQGAGDIQEETQYF. The CDR3 DNA reads as TGCGCCAGCAGCCAAGGGGCTGGGGACATCCAGGAGGAGACCCAGTACTTC.

This clonotype was counted ten times or more. The rearrangement uses TRBV12-3 or TRBV12-4 and TRBJ1-2; D uncertain. This CDR3 contains 13 residues. Trimming cost V 3 bases and J 1 base, with 6 bases left between them. In DNA, the CDR3 is TGTGCCAGCAGTTTGAGGGATAACTATGGCTACACCTTC. Translated: CASSLRDNYGYTF.

V usage is TRBV12-5 and J usage is TRBJ2-5; no firm D call. The DNA end favors TRBJ2-7, so the J call may be wrong. Germline lookup yields CDR1 LGHNT and CDR2 FRNRAP. CDR3 length: 11 amino acids. Here the CDR3 reads CASGLMYEQYF. CDR3 DNA sequence: TGTGCTAGTGGTTTGATGTACGAGCAGTACTTC.